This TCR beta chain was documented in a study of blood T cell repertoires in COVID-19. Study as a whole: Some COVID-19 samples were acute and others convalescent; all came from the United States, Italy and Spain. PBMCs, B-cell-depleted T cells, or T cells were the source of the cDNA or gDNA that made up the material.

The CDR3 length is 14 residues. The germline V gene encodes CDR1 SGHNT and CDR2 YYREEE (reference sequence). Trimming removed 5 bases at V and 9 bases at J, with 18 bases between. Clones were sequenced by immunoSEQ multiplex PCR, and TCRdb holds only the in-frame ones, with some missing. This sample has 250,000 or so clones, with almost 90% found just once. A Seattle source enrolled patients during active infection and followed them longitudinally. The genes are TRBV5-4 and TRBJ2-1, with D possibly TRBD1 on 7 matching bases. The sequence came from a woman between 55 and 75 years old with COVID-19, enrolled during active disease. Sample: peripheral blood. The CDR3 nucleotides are TGTGCCAGCAGTTCCACAGGGGACTTACGTGAGCAGTTCTTC. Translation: CASSSTGDLREQFF.